The source of this T cell receptor beta chain is a study of stem cell transplantation in POMP-related autoinflammatory disease. Regarding the study as a whole: Patients with PRAID showed a restricted number of unique TRB V-J gene pairings.

Sequenced by immunoSEQ multiplex PCR; TCRdb stores in-frame clones only, minus some. The sample yields more than 25,000 clones, just over 85% seen once. Germline V gene data show CDR1 as MNHEY and CDR2 as SMNVEV (reference sequence). The CDR3 length is 13 residues. V lost 4 bases to trimming and J lost 3 bases, with 9 bases between them. As to this clone: Its antigen is unknown.

PRAID featured prominent immunodeficiency. The source material was CD4+ T cells from PBMCs, sampled before stem cell transplantation. The chain uses TRBV27 and TRBJ1-1; D is unresolved. The receptor's source is a human donor with POMP-related autoinflammation and immune dysregulation (PRAID). Written as DNA, the CDR3 is TGTGCCAGCAGTTCAGCGTCCCACACTGAAGCTTTCTTT. This codes for CASSSASHTEAFF.